Reported below is one T cell receptor (beta chain). Its antigen remains unidentified. The sample carries other DNA sequences with the same CDR3. The data were obtained in a study of graft-versus-host responses after intestinal transplantation. Study information: Each of the recipients got a multivisceral, liver-intestinal, or isolated intestinal transplant. Anti-thymocyte globulin served as induction for all recipients, who then took tacrolimus and steroids for three to four years.

Clones were sequenced by immunoSEQ multiplex PCR, and TCRdb holds only the in-frame ones, with some missing. The sample contains roughly 73,000 clones, about nine tenths of which appear only once. The study's findings and limits: GvH clone levels peaked in circulation, and this peak was associated with early post-transplant HvG declines. Allografts of patients with graft-donor T cell macrochimerism showed high graft-versus-host to host-versus-graft clone ratios.

The CDR3 is 12 amino acids. V was cut by 2 bases and J by 5 bases, with 6 bases left in between. Per germline, CDR1 MDHEN and CDR2 SYDVKM. The sequence derives from a human donor who was the organ donor for an intestinal transplant. The chain combines TRBV28 with TRBJ1-2; D is undetermined. Sequencing used unstimulated CD8+ T cells sorted from spleen or lymph node cells, obtained before transplant. The CDR3 is CASSLTRYGYTF. The CDR3 nucleotides are TGTGCCAGCAGTTTAACGAGGTATGGCTACACCTTC.